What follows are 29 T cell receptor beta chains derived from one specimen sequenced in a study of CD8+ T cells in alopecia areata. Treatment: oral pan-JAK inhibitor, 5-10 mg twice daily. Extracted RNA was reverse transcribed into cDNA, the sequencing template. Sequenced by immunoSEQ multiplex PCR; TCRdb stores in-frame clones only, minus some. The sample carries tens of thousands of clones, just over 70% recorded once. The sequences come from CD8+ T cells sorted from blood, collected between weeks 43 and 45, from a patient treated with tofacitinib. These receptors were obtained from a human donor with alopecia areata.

CDR3 residues: CASSSPGGVDTGELFF. The CDR3 nucleotides read TGTGCCAGCAGCTCCCCTGGGGGGGTCGACACCGGGGAGCTGTTTTTT. The genes are TRBV9 and TRBJ2-2, with TRBD2 matching over 7 bases. This CDR3 comprises 16 residues. After removal of 4 bases from V and 3 bases from J, the junction contained 9 bases not matched to a gene. Per germline, CDR1 SGDLS and CDR2 YYNGEE.

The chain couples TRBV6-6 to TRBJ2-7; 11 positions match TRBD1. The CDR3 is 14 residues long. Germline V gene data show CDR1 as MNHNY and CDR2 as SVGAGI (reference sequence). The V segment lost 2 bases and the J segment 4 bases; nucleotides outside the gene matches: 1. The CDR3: CASSYGQGAYEQYF. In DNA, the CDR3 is TGTGCCAGCAGTTACGGACAGGGGGCATACGAGCAGTACTTC.

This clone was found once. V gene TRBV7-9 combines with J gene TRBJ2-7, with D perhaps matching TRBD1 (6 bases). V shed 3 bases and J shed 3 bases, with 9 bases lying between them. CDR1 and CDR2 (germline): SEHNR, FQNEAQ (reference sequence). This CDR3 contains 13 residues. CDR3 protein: CASSFSGDYEQYF. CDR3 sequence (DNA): TGTGCCAGCAGCTTCTCAGGGGACTACGAGCAGTACTTC.

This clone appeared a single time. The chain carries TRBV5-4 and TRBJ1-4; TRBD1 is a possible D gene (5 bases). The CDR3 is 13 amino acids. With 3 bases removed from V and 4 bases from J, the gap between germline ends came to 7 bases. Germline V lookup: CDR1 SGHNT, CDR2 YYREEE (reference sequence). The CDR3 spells CASSSDSNEKLFF. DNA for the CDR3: TGTGCCAGCAGCTCCGACAGTAATGAAAAACTGTTTTTT.

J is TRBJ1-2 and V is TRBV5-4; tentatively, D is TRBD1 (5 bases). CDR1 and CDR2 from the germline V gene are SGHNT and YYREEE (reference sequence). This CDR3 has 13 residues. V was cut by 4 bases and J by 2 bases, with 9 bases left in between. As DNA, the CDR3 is TGTGCCAGCAGCCCGGGACTGAACTATGGCTACACCTTC. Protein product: CASSPGLNYGYTF. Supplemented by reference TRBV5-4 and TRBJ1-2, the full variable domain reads ETGVTQSPTHLIKTRGQQVTLRCSSQSGHNTVSWYQQALGQGPQFIFQYYREEENGRGNFPPRFSGLQFPNYSSELNVNALELDDSALYLCASSPGLNYGYTFGSGTRLTVV.

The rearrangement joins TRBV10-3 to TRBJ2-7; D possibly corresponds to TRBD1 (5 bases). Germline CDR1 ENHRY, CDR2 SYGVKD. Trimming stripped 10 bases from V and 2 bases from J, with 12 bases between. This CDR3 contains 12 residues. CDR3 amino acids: CASSLGAYEQYF. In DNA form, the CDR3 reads TGTGCCAGCAGCTTAGGGGCCTACGAGCAGTACTTC.

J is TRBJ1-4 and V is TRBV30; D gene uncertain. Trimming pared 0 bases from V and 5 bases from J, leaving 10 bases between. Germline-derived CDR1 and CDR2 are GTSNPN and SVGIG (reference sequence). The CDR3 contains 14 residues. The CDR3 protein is CAWSVGGVNEKLFF. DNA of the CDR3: TGTGCCTGGAGTGTCGGTGGAGTGAATGAAAAACTGTTTTTT.

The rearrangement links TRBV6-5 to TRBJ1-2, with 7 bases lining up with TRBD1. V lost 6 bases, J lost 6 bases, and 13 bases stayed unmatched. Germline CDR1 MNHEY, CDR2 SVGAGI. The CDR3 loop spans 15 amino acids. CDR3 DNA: TGTGCCAGCAGGCCAAACCCAGGGGGTCTAGATGGCTACACCTTC. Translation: CASRPNPGGLDGYTF.

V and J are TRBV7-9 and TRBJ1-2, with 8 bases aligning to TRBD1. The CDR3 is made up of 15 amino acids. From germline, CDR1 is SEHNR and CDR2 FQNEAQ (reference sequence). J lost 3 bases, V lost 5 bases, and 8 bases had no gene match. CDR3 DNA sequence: TGTGCCAGCAGCACCCAGGACAGGGTAGACTATGGCTACACCTTC. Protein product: CASSTQDRVDYGYTF.

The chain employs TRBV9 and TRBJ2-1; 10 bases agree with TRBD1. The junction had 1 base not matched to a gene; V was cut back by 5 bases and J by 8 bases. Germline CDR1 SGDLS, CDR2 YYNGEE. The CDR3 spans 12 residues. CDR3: CASSDRGHEQFF. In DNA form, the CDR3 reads TGTGCCAGCAGTGACAGGGGGCATGAGCAGTTCTTC.

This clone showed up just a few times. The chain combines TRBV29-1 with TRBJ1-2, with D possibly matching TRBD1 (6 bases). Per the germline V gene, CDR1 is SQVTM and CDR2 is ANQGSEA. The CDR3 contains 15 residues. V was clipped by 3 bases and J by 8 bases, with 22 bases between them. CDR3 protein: CSVDSSRTASRGYTF. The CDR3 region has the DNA TGCAGCGTTGATTCTTCTAGGACAGCCTCCCGCGGCTACACCTTC.

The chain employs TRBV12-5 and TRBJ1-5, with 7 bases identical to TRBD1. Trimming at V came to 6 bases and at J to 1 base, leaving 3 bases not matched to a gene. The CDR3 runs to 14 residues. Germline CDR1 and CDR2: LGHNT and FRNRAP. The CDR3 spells CASGQGGSNQPQHF. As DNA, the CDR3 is TGTGCTAGTGGCCAGGGGGGGAGCAATCAGCCCCAGCATTTT. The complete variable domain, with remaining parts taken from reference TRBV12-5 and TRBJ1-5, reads DARVTQTPRHKVTEMGQEVTMRCQPILGHNTVFWYRQTMMQGLELLAYFRNRAPLDDSGMPKDRFSAEMPDATLATLKIQPSEPRDSAVYFCASGQGGSNQPQHFGDGTRLSIL.

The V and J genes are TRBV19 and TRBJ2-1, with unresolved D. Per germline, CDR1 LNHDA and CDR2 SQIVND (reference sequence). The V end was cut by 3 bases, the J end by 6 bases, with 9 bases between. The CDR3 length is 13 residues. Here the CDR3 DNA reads TGTGCCAGTAGTATGGAGCCAGGCAATGAGCAGTTCTTC. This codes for CASSMEPGNEQFF. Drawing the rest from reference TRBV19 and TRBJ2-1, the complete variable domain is DGGITQSPKYLFRKEGQNVTLSCEQNLNHDAMYWYRQDPGQGLRLIYYSQIVNDFQKGDIAEGYSVSREKKESFPLTVTSAQKNPTAFYLCASSMEPGNEQFFGPGTRLTVL.

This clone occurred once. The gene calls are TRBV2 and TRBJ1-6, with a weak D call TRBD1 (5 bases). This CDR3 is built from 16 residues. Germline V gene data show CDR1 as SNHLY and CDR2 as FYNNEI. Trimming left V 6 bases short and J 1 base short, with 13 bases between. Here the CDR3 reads CASRTFAGSYNSPLHF. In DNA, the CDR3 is TGTGCCAGCAGGACATTTGCAGGGTCCTATAATTCACCCCTCCACTTT.

The CDR3 is CASSPRLYEQYF. The DNA for the CDR3 is TGTGCCAGCAGCCCTAGGCTTTACGAGCAGTACTTC. The genes are TRBV7-2 and TRBJ2-7; D unclear. The CDR3 sequence is 12 residues long. Germline V gene lookup returns CDR1 SGHTA and CDR2 FQGNSA. Between the trimmed V and J ends, which lost 5 bases and 4 bases, there was a span of 9 bases. The whole variable domain, filled in from reference TRBV7-2 and TRBJ2-7, reads GAGVSQSPSNKVTEKGKDVELRCDPISGHTALYWYRQSLGQGLEFLIYFQGNSAPDKSGLPSDRFSAERTGGSVSTLTIQRTQQEDSAVYLCASSPRLYEQYFGPGTRLTVT.

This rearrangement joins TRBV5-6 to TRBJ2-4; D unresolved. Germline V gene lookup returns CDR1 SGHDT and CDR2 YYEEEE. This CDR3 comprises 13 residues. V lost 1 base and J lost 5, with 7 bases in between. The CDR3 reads CASSLIGENIQYF. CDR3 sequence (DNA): TGTGCCAGCAGCTTGATTGGGGAAAACATTCAGTACTTC.

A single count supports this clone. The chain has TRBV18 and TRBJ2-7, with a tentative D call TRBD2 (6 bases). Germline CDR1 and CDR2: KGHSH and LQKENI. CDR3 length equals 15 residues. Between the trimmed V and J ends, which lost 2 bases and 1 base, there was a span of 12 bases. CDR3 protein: CASSPDVGGSYEQYF. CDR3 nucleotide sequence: TGTGCCAGCTCACCAGATGTTGGGGGGTCCTACGAGCAGTACTTC. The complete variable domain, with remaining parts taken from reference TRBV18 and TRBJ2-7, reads NAGVMQNPRHLVRRRGQEARLRCSPMKGHSHVYWYRQLPEEGLKFMVYLQKENIIDESGMPKERFSAEFPKEGPSILRIQQVVRGDSAAYFCASSPDVGGSYEQYFGPGTRLTVT.

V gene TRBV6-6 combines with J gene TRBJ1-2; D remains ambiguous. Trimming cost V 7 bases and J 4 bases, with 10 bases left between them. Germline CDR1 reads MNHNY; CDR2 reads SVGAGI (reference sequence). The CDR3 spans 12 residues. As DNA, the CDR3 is TGTGCCAGCACTCTCGGGTCCTATGGCTACACCTTC. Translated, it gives CASTLGSYGYTF.

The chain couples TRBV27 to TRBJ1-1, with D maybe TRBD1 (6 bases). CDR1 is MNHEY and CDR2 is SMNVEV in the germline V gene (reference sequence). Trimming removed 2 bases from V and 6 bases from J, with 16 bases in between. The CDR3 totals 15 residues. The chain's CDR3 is CASSLGPTGTPEAFF. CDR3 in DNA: TGTGCCAGCAGTTTAGGTCCCACAGGGACCCCTGAAGCTTTCTTT.

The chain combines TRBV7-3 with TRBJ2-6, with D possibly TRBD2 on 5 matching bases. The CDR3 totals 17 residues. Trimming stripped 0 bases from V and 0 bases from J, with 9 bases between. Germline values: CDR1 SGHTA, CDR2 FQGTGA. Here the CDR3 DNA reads TGTGCCAGCAGCTTAACGCCCGGGGTCTCTGGGGCCAACGTCCTGACTTTC. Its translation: CASSLTPGVSGANVLTF.

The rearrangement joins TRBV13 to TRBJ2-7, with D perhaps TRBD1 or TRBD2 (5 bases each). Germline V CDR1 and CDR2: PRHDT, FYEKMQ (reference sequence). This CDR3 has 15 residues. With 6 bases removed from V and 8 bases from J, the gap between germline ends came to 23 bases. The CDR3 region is CASSLGADKNLKQYF. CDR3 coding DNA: TGTGCCAGCAGTCTCGGGGCAGATAAAAACCTCAAGCAGTACTTC.

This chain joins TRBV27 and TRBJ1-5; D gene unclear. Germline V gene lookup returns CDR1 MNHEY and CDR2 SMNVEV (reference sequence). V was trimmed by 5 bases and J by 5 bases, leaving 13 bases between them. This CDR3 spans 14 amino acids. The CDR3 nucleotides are TGTGCCAGCAGTCCGGAGACACCGTATCAGCCCCAGCATTTT. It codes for CASSPETPYQPQHF.

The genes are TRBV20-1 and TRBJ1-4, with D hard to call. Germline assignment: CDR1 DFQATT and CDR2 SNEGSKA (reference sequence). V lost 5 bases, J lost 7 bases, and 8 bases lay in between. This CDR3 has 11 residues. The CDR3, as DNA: TGCAGTGCTTCCCGGGGTGAAAAACTGTTTTTT. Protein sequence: CSASRGEKLFF.

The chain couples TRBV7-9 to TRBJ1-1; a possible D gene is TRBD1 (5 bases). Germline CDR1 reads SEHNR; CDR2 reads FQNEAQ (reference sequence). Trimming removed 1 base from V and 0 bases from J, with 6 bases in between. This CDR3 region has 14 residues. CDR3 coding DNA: TGTGCCAGCAGCTTAGGGGGCTTGAACACTGAAGCTTTCTTT. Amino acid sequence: CASSLGGLNTEAFF.

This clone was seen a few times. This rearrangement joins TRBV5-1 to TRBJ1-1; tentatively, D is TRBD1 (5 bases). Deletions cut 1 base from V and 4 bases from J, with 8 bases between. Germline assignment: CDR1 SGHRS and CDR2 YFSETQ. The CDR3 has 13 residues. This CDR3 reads CASSLSGGTEAFF. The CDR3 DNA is TGCGCCAGCAGCTTGTCGGGGGGCACTGAAGCTTTCTTT.

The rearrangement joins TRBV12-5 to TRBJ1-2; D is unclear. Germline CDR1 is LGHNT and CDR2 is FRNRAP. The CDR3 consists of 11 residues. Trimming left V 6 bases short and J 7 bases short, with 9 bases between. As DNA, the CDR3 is TGTGCTAGTGGAATCGATTCTGGCTACACCTTC. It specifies CASGIDSGYTF.

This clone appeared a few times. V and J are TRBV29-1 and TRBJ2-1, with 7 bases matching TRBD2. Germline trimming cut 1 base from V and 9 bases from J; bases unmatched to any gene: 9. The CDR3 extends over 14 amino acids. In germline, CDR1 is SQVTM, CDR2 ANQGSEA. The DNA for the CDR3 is TGCAGCGTTGAAGCGGGACTATCTTCTGGTGAGCAGTTCTTC. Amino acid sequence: CSVEAGLSSGEQFF.

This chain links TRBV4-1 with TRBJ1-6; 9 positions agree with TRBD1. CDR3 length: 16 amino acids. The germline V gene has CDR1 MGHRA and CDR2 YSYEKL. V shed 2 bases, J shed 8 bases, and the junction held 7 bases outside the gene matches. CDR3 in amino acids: CASSQSPGQGHSPLHF. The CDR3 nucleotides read TGCGCCAGCAGCCAAAGTCCGGGACAGGGCCATTCACCCCTCCACTTT.

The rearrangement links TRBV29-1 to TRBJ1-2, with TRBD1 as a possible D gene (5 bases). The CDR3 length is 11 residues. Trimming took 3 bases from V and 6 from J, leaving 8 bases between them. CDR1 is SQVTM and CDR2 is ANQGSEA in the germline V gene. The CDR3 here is CSVDGGDGYTF. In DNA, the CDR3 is TGCAGCGTTGATGGGGGAGATGGCTACACCTTC.